This TCR beta chain was obtained from a study of Ad26.COV2.S vaccination and SARS-CoV-2 variants. Study-wide points: There was a possibility that the TCR breadth and depth analyses underestimated total T cell responses. Non-spike TCR breadth showed similarity between vaccine and placebo recipients. A substantial breadth of spike-specific CD8+ and CD4+ T cell responses after vaccination has been reported. Higher spike-specific TCR breadth was found in vaccine recipients than in placebo recipients.

As regards this clone: Its antigen remains unidentified.

The method was immunoSEQ multiplex PCR; TCRdb's version includes in-frame clones alone and lacks a portion of them. This sample carries roughly 380,000 clones, roughly nine tenths of them seen once, and the ten largest clones take 3% to 5%. This TCR was recovered from a human donor who had recovered from COVID-19. The sample here was peripheral blood, taken after recovery from COVID-19.

In DNA form, the CDR3 reads TGTGCTAGTGGTTCCGGGGGCTACAATGAGCAGTTCTTC. This codes for CASGSGGYNEQFF. The chain links TRBV12-5 to TRBJ2-1; tentatively, D is TRBD2 (6 bases). V was cut by 4 bases and J by 3 bases, with 7 bases left in between. Germline CDR1 and CDR2: LGHNT and FRNRAP. The CDR3 has 13 amino acids.